These T cell receptor beta chains were read from a single sample in a study of blood T cells in healthy people across ages. TCRdb re-analysed the 5' RACE reads in MiXCR, keeping a single row per CDR3 protein. The sample has approximately 800,000 distinct CDR3 sequences, approximately 35% seen once. The sequenced material came from blood. The receptors here all came from a man in his late teens or twenties in good health. Each CDR3 is given with its conserved first and last residue. Each record gives: D gene, J gene, V gene, clone size, CDR3 DNA, CDR3 protein. A D gene is named only where the DNA matches it firmly. Clone size appears in some rows only: once, few, many, or a class for an expanded clone.

D gene: .; J gene: TRBJ2-1; V gene: TRBV9; clone size: few; CDR3 DNA: TGTGCCAGCGGCGACGGGTCTGCCTACAATGAGCAGTTCTTC; CDR3 protein: CASGDGSAYNEQFF
D gene: .; J gene: TRBJ2-1; V gene: TRBV9; clone size: .; CDR3 DNA: TGTGCCAGCAGCGGGGCAGGGCAGTTCTTC; CDR3 protein: CASSGAGQFF
D gene: .; J gene: TRBJ1-5; V gene: TRBV20-1; clone size: .; CDR3 DNA: TGCAGTGCTCGCAGGACAGACCGCAATCAGCCCCAGCATTTT; CDR3 protein: CSARRTDRNQPQHF
D gene: .; J gene: TRBJ2-3; V gene: TRBV5-6; clone size: few; CDR3 DNA: TGTGCCAGCAGCGGTCGATTAAGCACAGATACGCAGTATTTT; CDR3 protein: CASSGRLSTDTQYF
D gene: TRBD1; J gene: TRBJ1-5; V gene: TRBV2; clone size: once; CDR3 DNA: TGTGCCAACAGCAAGGAGAGGGGGCCGGAGGGGCCCCAGCATTTT; CDR3 protein: CANSKERGPEGPQHF
D gene: TRBD1; J gene: TRBJ1-2; V gene: TRBV3-1; clone size: few; CDR3 DNA: TGTGCCAGCAGCCCGACAGGGATGAATGGCTACACCTTC; CDR3 protein: CASSPTGMNGYTF
D gene: .; J gene: TRBJ2-3; V gene: TRBV24-1; clone size: many; CDR3 DNA: TGTGCCACCAGTGATTTGTCAGGGGCAGATACGCAGTATTTT; CDR3 protein: CATSDLSGADTQYF
D gene: TRBD1; J gene: TRBJ1-4; V gene: TRBV5-1; clone size: few; CDR3 DNA: TGCGCCAGCAGCTTGGGGGACAGTTCAACTAATGAAAAACTGTTTTTT; CDR3 protein: CASSLGDSSTNEKLFF
D gene: .; J gene: TRBJ1-2; V gene: TRBV20-1; clone size: many; CDR3 DNA: TGCAGTGCTGGGCCGGGCCGAGATTTTAACTATGGCTACACCTTC; CDR3 protein: CSAGPGRDFNYGYTF
D gene: TRBD2; J gene: TRBJ2-7; V gene: TRBV7-2; clone size: few; CDR3 DNA: TGTGCCAGCAGCTCACCGGGACTAGCTACTCCTGGCCCCACCTACGAGCAGTACTTC; CDR3 protein: CASSSPGLATPGPTYEQYF
D gene: .; J gene: TRBJ2-5; V gene: TRBV3-1; clone size: many; CDR3 DNA: TGTGCCAGCAGTCAAGTGGAGACCCAGTACTTC; CDR3 protein: CASSQVETQYF
D gene: TRBD2; J gene: TRBJ2-3; V gene: TRBV7-2; clone size: many; CDR3 DNA: TGTGCCAGCAGCTTAGACCCTAGCGGGGGGGTGGATACGCAGTATTTT; CDR3 protein: CASSLDPSGGVDTQYF
D gene: .; J gene: TRBJ2-3; V gene: TRBV5-1; clone size: many; CDR3 DNA: TGCGCCAGCAGCTCGGACGCGACCCGTCGCACAGATACGCAGTATTTT; CDR3 protein: CASSSDATRRTDTQYF
D gene: TRBD1; J gene: TRBJ2-7; V gene: TRBV7-2; clone size: once; CDR3 DNA: TGTGCCAGCAGCTTAAGGGGGGACAGGGGCTCCTACAATGAGCAGTACTTC; CDR3 protein: CASSLRGDRGSYNEQYF
D gene: .; J gene: TRBJ1-4; V gene: TRBV12-3/TRBV12-4; clone size: once; CDR3 DNA: TGTGCCAGCAGTACCTCGGAAGAAAAACTGTTTTTT; CDR3 protein: CASSTSEEKLFF
D gene: .; J gene: TRBJ2-7; V gene: TRBV12-3/TRBV12-4; clone size: .; CDR3 DNA: TGTGCCAGCAACTACGGGCCCTACGAGCAGTACTTC; CDR3 protein: CASNYGPYEQYF
D gene: TRBD2; J gene: TRBJ2-1; V gene: TRBV6-1; clone size: .; CDR3 DNA: TGTGCCAGCAGTGAAGGGGCGGGGGGCGTCTACAATGAGCAGTTCTTC; CDR3 protein: CASSEGAGGVYNEQFF
D gene: .; J gene: TRBJ2-5; V gene: TRBV6-5; clone size: few; CDR3 DNA: TGTGCCAGCAGTTACAACCCCACGGAGACCCAGTACTTC; CDR3 protein: CASSYNPTETQYF
D gene: TRBD1; J gene: TRBJ2-7; V gene: TRBV6-2/TRBV6-3; clone size: .; CDR3 DNA: TGTGCCAGCACCCGACAGGGTTTCTACGAGCAGTACTTC; CDR3 protein: CASTRQGFYEQYF
D gene: .; J gene: TRBJ2-2; V gene: TRBV4-3; clone size: .; CDR3 DNA: TGCGCCAGCAGCCAAGAGATAACAGATGTCGGGGAGCTGTTTTTT; CDR3 protein: CASSQEITDVGELFF
D gene: TRBD1; J gene: TRBJ2-5; V gene: TRBV28; clone size: few; CDR3 DNA: TGTGCCAGCAGTTTCGGAGGGGGCAGGGGGCGCCAAGAGACCCAGTACTTC; CDR3 protein: CASSFGGGRGRQETQYF
D gene: .; J gene: TRBJ2-5; V gene: TRBV13; clone size: .; CDR3 DNA: TGTGCCAGCAGCTTAGGGCAGGGATCGCGTTCCTACGAGCTGAACTTC; CDR3 protein: CASSLGQGSRSYELNF
D gene: TRBD2; J gene: TRBJ2-7; V gene: TRBV9; clone size: .; CDR3 DNA: TGTGCCAGCAGCATCAGCGGGGGGGCCTACGAGCAGTACTTC; CDR3 protein: CASSISGGAYEQYF
D gene: .; J gene: TRBJ1-5; V gene: TRBV12-3/TRBV12-4; clone size: .; CDR3 DNA: TGTGCCAGCAAAAAAACATCCGATAGCAATCAGCCCCAGCATTTT; CDR3 protein: CASKKTSDSNQPQHF
D gene: TRBD2; J gene: TRBJ2-7; V gene: TRBV4-3; clone size: many; CDR3 DNA: TGCGCCAGCAGCCCTCGACTAGCGGGGGGTGGCTCCTACGAGCAGTACTTC; CDR3 protein: CASSPRLAGGGSYEQYF
D gene: .; J gene: TRBJ2-7; V gene: TRBV12-3/TRBV12-4; clone size: .; CDR3 DNA: TGTGCCAGCAGTCCCTCTCACGGACGGGAGAGCTCCTACGAGCAGTACTTC; CDR3 protein: CASSPSHGRESSYEQYF
D gene: TRBD1; J gene: TRBJ2-7; V gene: TRBV10-3; clone size: few; CDR3 DNA: TGTGCCATCAGTGAGGCTGCGACAGGGAGCTCCAACGAGCAGTACTTC; CDR3 protein: CAISEAATGSSNEQYF
D gene: .; J gene: TRBJ2-2; V gene: TRBV7-2; clone size: few; CDR3 DNA: TGTGCCAGCAGCTTAGGCTCCGGCGCCCGGGTTACCGGGGAGCTGTTTTTT; CDR3 protein: CASSLGSGARVTGELFF
D gene: .; J gene: TRBJ2-3; V gene: TRBV29-1; clone size: .; CDR3 DNA: TGCAGCGTTGTGGGGGCAGCCCTCACAGATACGCAGTATTTT; CDR3 protein: CSVVGAALTDTQYF
D gene: .; J gene: TRBJ1-2; V gene: TRBV18; clone size: few; CDR3 DNA: TGTGCCAGCTCACCATCAACGGCGGGGGTCTATGGCTACACCTTC; CDR3 protein: CASSPSTAGVYGYTF
D gene: TRBD1; J gene: TRBJ2-7; V gene: TRBV20-1; clone size: few; CDR3 DNA: TGCAGTGCTAGCGCCGGGACAGGAGGGACCTACGAGCAGTACTTC; CDR3 protein: CSASAGTGGTYEQYF
D gene: TRBD2; J gene: TRBJ2-1; V gene: TRBV7-2; clone size: .; CDR3 DNA: TGTGCCAGCAGCTCCCATCCCGGGACTAACCGAGAGCAGTTCTTC; CDR3 protein: CASSSHPGTNREQFF
D gene: TRBD2; J gene: TRBJ2-4; V gene: TRBV5-5; clone size: few; CDR3 DNA: TGTGCCAGCAGCTTGGCGTGGCTAGCGGTGTTGAACATTCAGTACTTC; CDR3 protein: CASSLAWLAVLNIQYF
D gene: TRBD2; J gene: TRBJ2-1; V gene: TRBV3-1; clone size: many; CDR3 DNA: TGTGCCAGCAGCCAAGGGGACTATCACAATGAGCAGTTCTTC; CDR3 protein: CASSQGDYHNEQFF
D gene: TRBD1; J gene: TRBJ2-2; V gene: TRBV5-4; clone size: .; CDR3 DNA: TGTGCCAGCAGCTATGTTACAGGGGGCTTCGACACCGGGGAGCTGTTTTTT; CDR3 protein: CASSYVTGGFDTGELFF
D gene: .; J gene: TRBJ2-7; V gene: TRBV5-1; clone size: .; CDR3 DNA: TGCGCCAGCGGCTCGATGGAGGGGGTTACCTACGAGCAGTACTTC; CDR3 protein: CASGSMEGVTYEQYF
D gene: .; J gene: TRBJ1-2; V gene: TRBV20-1; clone size: few; CDR3 DNA: TGCAGTGGGGAGGGCCTCTATGGCTACACCTTC; CDR3 protein: CSGEGLYGYTF
D gene: .; J gene: TRBJ2-5; V gene: TRBV20-1; clone size: .; CDR3 DNA: TGCAGTGCTGACCCGGGGGATGGGGTGACCCAGTACTTC; CDR3 protein: CSADPGDGVTQYF
D gene: TRBD2; J gene: TRBJ2-3; V gene: TRBV27; clone size: .; CDR3 DNA: TGTGCCAGCAGTTTAAGAGGTGCGGCGGGAGGATTGAAAGATACGCAGTATTTT; CDR3 protein: CASSLRGAAGGLKDTQYF
D gene: .; J gene: TRBJ2-6; V gene: TRBV7-2; clone size: .; CDR3 DNA: TGTGCCAGCAGCCTCCACGGCGGCTCTGGGGCCAACGTCCTGACTTTC; CDR3 protein: CASSLHGGSGANVLTF
D gene: TRBD2; J gene: TRBJ2-3; V gene: TRBV10-3; clone size: .; CDR3 DNA: TGTGCCATCAGTGAGCCCTTCGGGACTAGCGGGGGGAAGACTTCCACAGATACGCAGTATTTT; CDR3 protein: CAISEPFGTSGGKTSTDTQYF
D gene: TRBD1; J gene: TRBJ1-4; V gene: TRBV6-5; clone size: few; CDR3 DNA: TGTGCCAGCAGTTCTGTCCGGGACAGGAATGAAAAACTGTTTTTT; CDR3 protein: CASSSVRDRNEKLFF
D gene: .; J gene: TRBJ1-1; V gene: TRBV6-6; clone size: .; CDR3 DNA: TGTGCCAGCAGTTACTATACTTCGGGCTACACTGAAGCTTTCTTT; CDR3 protein: CASSYYTSGYTEAFF